A selection of T cell receptor beta chains follows, all from one sample in a study of human T cells and chemical hapten exposure. TCRdb reprocessed the RACE reads via MiXCR and lists one record per CDR3 protein. The repertoire holds approximately 120,000 distinct CDR3 sequences, with roughly a tenth as singletons. Sequences were derived from whole blood, sampled in connection with sensitization to the hapten diphenylcyclopropenone (DPC). The source is a woman aged 40 to 49 with alopecia areata. Some clones in this sample may be carry-over from other donors' samples. Both conserved end residues are part of each CDR3. D genes are given only for firm matches. Expanded clones are given a class, and other clones once, few, many or no size at all.

clone_size j_call v_call d_call cdr3_nt cdr3_aa
few TRBJ1-2 TRBV19 - TGTGCCAGTAGTTCAATCTTTGGGGATCGTGGCTACACCTTC CASSSIFGDRGYTF
few TRBJ1-1 TRBV4-2 - TGTGCCAGCAGCCAAGATAATAGAGCTTCCGAACGGACTGAAGCTTTCTTT CASSQDNRASERTEAFF
few TRBJ2-3 TRBV2 TRBD2 TGTGCCAGCAGTGAATGGGGGGGGAGCACAGATACGCAGTATTTT CASSEWGGSTDTQYF
few TRBJ2-7 TRBV7-9 TRBD2 TGTGCCAGCGGGGGGGCTAGCGGGGCCGAGAGCTCCTACGAGCAGTACTTC CASGGASGAESSYEQYF
few TRBJ2-2 TRBV7-2 - TGTGCCAGCAGCTCACAGGGCCGAGGGGAGCTGTTTTTT CASSSQGRGELFF
many TRBJ1-3 TRBV29-1 - TGCAGCGTTGAAGATGGCTTTCGAAACACCATATATTTT CSVEDGFRNTIYF
few TRBJ2-3 TRBV27 TRBD2 TGTGCCAGCACGGCTAGCGGGGCAGATACGCAGTATTTT CASTASGADTQYF
- TRBJ2-4 TRBV3-1 - TGCAATGACAGGACGAACATTCAGTACTTC CNDRTNIQYF
many TRBJ2-1 TRBV6-1 TRBD2 TGTGCCAGCACTGGACTAGCGGGGGCCGGAAACAATGAGCAGTTCTTC CASTGLAGAGNNEQFF
few TRBJ1-4 TRBV5-6 - TGTGCCAGCAGCTATTCGGAGACAGCCTCTCCAAAAGGTGAAAAACTGTTTTTT CASSYSETASPKGEKLFF
once TRBJ2-2 TRBV6-2/TRBV6-3 TRBD2 TGTGCCAGCAGTTTCCGACTAGCTGCCGGGGAGCTGTTTTTT CASSFRLAAGELFF
few TRBJ1-1 TRBV6-2/TRBV6-3 - TGTGCCAGCAGTAGAGGGACTTTGAACACTGAAGCTTTCTTT CASSRGTLNTEAFF
many TRBJ1-4 TRBV20-1 - TGCAGTGCTCGGACGGCTAATGAAAAACTGTTTTTT CSARTANEKLFF
many TRBJ2-3 TRBV6-4 TRBD2 TGTGCCAGCAGTAGACTAGCGGAGCCCACAGATACGCAGTATTTT CASSRLAEPTDTQYF
many TRBJ1-2 TRBV7-2 - TGTGCCAGCAGCTTAGTAGGGGCCTCTTGGGGCTACACCTTC CASSLVGASWGYTF
many TRBJ1-5 TRBV6-1 TRBD1 TGTGCCAGTACCGGGACAGGCCGGCAGCCCCAGCATTTT CASTGTGRQPQHF
few TRBJ1-1 TRBV20-1 - TGCAGTGCCGGCGGGGACAAAATGAACACTGAAGCTTTCTTT CSAGGDKMNTEAFF
many TRBJ2-3 TRBV12-3/TRBV12-4 - TGTGCCAGCAGTTTATGGGGAGATACGCAGTATTTT CASSLWGDTQYF
many TRBJ2-1 TRBV10-3 - TGTGCCATCAGCTCATCTCCGGGACGCCTGCCTAATAATGAGCAGTTCTTC CAISSSPGRLPNNEQFF
- TRBJ1-1 TRBV20-1 - TGCAGTGCTAGGGGGACTGAAGCTTTCTTT CSARGTEAFF
many TRBJ2-2 TRBV29-1 - TGCAGCGTTGAAGATCTGTCGGGGACCGGGGAGCTGTTTTTT CSVEDLSGTGELFF
many TRBJ2-5 TRBV5-6 - TGTGCCAGCAGCTCCCTTAAATCATTCCAAGAGACCCAGTACTTC CASSSLKSFQETQYF
few TRBJ1-2 TRBV7-2 TRBD1 TGTGCCAGCAGTCCCGGGACAGGGGACTATGGCTACACCTTC CASSPGTGDYGYTF
few TRBJ2-1 TRBV3-1 TRBD2 TGTGCCAGCAGCCGTGGGAGGGCCTACAATGAGCAGTTCTTC CASSRGRAYNEQFF
- TRBJ1-5 TRBV4-1 - TGCGCCAGCAGCCAAGAAGGGGGACAAATCGGCCAGCCCCAGCATTTT CASSQEGGQIGQPQHF
- TRBJ2-7 TRBV6-5 - TGTGCCAGCACGAGTCCGGTGCCCTACGAGCAGTACTTC CASTSPVPYEQYF
- TRBJ1-6 TRBV6-5 - TGTGCCAGCGTCCCCCCTCAGGCGTTTTTGTGTTATTCACCCCTCCACTTT CASVPPQAFLCYSPLHF
many TRBJ1-2 TRBV29-1 - TGCAGCGTTGAATTTAACTATGGCTACACCTTC CSVEFNYGYTF
many TRBJ2-5 TRBV18 TRBD2 TGTGCCAGCTCACCACCGAGCGGGGGGGTTAAAGAGACCCAGTACTTC CASSPPSGGVKETQYF
- TRBJ2-1 TRBV4-2 - TGTGCCAGCAGCCAAGGGGAACAGGGCTCCTTCAATGAGCAGTTCTTC CASSQGEQGSFNEQFF
many TRBJ1-1 TRBV7-9 - TGTGCCAGCGCCCCAAGGGGAGGGGCCACTGAAGCTTTCTTT CASAPRGGATEAFF
many TRBJ1-1 TRBV7-9 - TGTGCCAGCAGCTTAATGGTAGGGAACACTGAAGCTTTCTTT CASSLMVGNTEAFF
- TRBJ2-7 TRBV28 - TGTGCCAGCAGCCCCGGGTCTTATCGCTACGAGCAGTACTTC CASSPGSYRYEQYF
many TRBJ2-1 TRBV14 - TGTGCCAGCAGCCAAGTGAATGAGCAGTTCTTC CASSQVNEQFF
many TRBJ2-3 TRBV4-1 - TGCGCCAGCAGCCAAGATCCCACCTACACAGATACGCAGTATTTT CASSQDPTYTDTQYF
many TRBJ2-5 TRBV20-1 TRBD2 TGCAGTGCTGGTCGGGGGGGCTCTGAGACCCAGTACTTC CSAGRGGSETQYF
- TRBJ1-2 TRBV29-1 - TGCAGCGTTGTGTCGGGGGAAGGGGGCTATGGCTACACCTTC CSVVSGEGGYGYTF
many TRBJ1-1 TRBV29-1 - TGCAGCGTCCCACGGGGGTGGTCGGACACTGAAGCTTTCTTT CSVPRGWSDTEAFF
few TRBJ1-4 TRBV11-2 - TGTGCCAGCAGCTTATTTCGGTTCGACGAAAAACTGTTTTTT CASSLFRFDEKLFF
many TRBJ1-2 TRBV20-1 - TGCAGTGCTCGGCAGGGGAATGGCTACACCTTC CSARQGNGYTF
few TRBJ1-2 TRBV19 - TGTGCCAGTAGACCCCGGGGCTCAACTAACTATGGCTACACCTTC CASRPRGSTNYGYTF
many TRBJ1-1 TRBV12-3/TRBV12-4 - TGTGCCAGCAACGGGGAGATGAACACTGAAGCTTTCTTT CASNGEMNTEAFF